These T cell receptor beta chains were read from a single sample in a study of blood T cell repertoires in COVID-19. Assay: immunoSEQ multiplex PCR; the TCRdb copy retains only in-frame clones and omits some. The repertoire consists of 150,000 to 200,000 clones, with about 88% occurring once and the leading ten covering about 0.98%. The sequencing input was peripheral blood. These receptors came from a man younger than 35 with acute or convalescent COVID-19. The CDR3 runs from the conserved cysteine through the conserved F or W. Fields, in order: D gene, clone size, V gene, J gene, CDR3 protein, CDR3 DNA. The D gene is left open where the match is weak. Clone sizes are given selectively: once, few, many, or a class where the clone is expanded.

d_call: NA
clone_size: NA
v_call: TRBV4-2
j_call: TRBJ1-1
cdr3_aa: CASSQEATVNTEAFF
cdr3_nt: TGTGCCAGCAGCCAAGAGGCGACAGTCAACACTGAAGCTTTCTTT

d_call: TRBD2
clone_size: NA
v_call: TRBV2
j_call: TRBJ2-5
cdr3_aa: CASSATASGGAGLVTQYF
cdr3_nt: TGTGCCAGCAGCGCTACCGCTAGCGGGGGAGCGGGTCTGGTGACCCAGTACTTC

d_call: NA
clone_size: NA
v_call: TRBV14
j_call: TRBJ1-2
cdr3_aa: CASSLPKHRLKDYGYTF
cdr3_nt: TGTGCCAGCAGCCTCCCGAAACACAGGCTTAAGGACTATGGCTACACCTTC

d_call: NA
clone_size: NA
v_call: TRBV4-2
j_call: TRBJ2-5
cdr3_aa: CASSQDGGEETQYF
cdr3_nt: TGTGCCAGCAGCCAAGATGGCGGAGAAGAGACCCAGTACTTC

d_call: TRBD1
clone_size: NA
v_call: TRBV5-1
j_call: TRBJ1-2
cdr3_aa: CASSPSGTGGSGGYTF
cdr3_nt: TGCGCCAGCAGCCCCTCCGGGACAGGGGGCTCGGGTGGCTACACCTTC

d_call: NA
clone_size: NA
v_call: TRBV4-2
j_call: TRBJ2-2
cdr3_aa: CASSQAGVTGELFF
cdr3_nt: TGTGCCAGCAGCCAAGCAGGGGTTACCGGGGAGCTGTTTTTT

d_call: NA
clone_size: NA
v_call: TRBV5-8
j_call: TRBJ1-2
cdr3_aa: CASSFVGGRDYGYTF
cdr3_nt: TGTGCCAGCAGCTTTGTTGGGGGCAGGGACTATGGCTACACCTTC

d_call: TRBD1
clone_size: NA
v_call: TRBV27
j_call: TRBJ1-5
cdr3_aa: CASSIQGNQPQHF
cdr3_nt: TGTGCCAGCAGTATACAGGGGAATCAGCCCCAGCATTTT

d_call: TRBD2
clone_size: NA
v_call: TRBV27
j_call: TRBJ2-1
cdr3_aa: CASSLTSGGANEQFF
cdr3_nt: TGTGCCAGCAGTTTAACCAGCGGGGGGGCGAATGAGCAGTTCTTC

d_call: NA
clone_size: NA
v_call: TRBV14
j_call: TRBJ1-1
cdr3_aa: CASSPLSGATEAFF
cdr3_nt: TGTGCCAGCAGCCCCCTTTCAGGGGCCACTGAAGCTTTCTTT

d_call: TRBD1
clone_size: NA
v_call: TRBV3-1/TRBV3-2
j_call: TRBJ1-2
cdr3_aa: CASSLIQGAGGYTF
cdr3_nt: TGTGCCAGCAGCCTCATCCAGGGGGCGGGTGGCTACACCTTC

d_call: TRBD1
clone_size: NA
v_call: TRBV6-5
j_call: TRBJ2-7
cdr3_aa: CASKDPDRDEQYF
cdr3_nt: TGTGCCAGCAAGGATCCCGACAGGGACGAGCAGTACTTC

d_call: TRBD1
clone_size: NA
v_call: TRBV28
j_call: TRBJ1-2
cdr3_aa: CASSLLAGGNYGYTF
cdr3_nt: TGTGCCAGCAGTTTATTGGCAGGGGGAAACTATGGCTACACCTTC

d_call: TRBD1
clone_size: NA
v_call: TRBV7-2
j_call: TRBJ2-2
cdr3_aa: CASSLRQGNGGELFF
cdr3_nt: TGTGCCAGCAGCTTGAGACAGGGGAACGGCGGGGAGCTGTTTTTT

d_call: TRBD2
clone_size: NA
v_call: TRBV2
j_call: TRBJ2-5
cdr3_aa: CASGVGGAETQYF
cdr3_nt: TGTGCCAGCGGGGTCGGGGGGGCTGAGACCCAGTACTTC

d_call: NA
clone_size: NA
v_call: TRBV14
j_call: TRBJ1-6
cdr3_aa: CASSQVGRGGGNSPLHF
cdr3_nt: TGTGCCAGCAGCCAAGTGGGGAGGGGCGGCGGTAATTCACCCCTCCACTTT

d_call: NA
clone_size: NA
v_call: TRBV5-1
j_call: TRBJ2-7
cdr3_aa: CASSLGQDEQYF
cdr3_nt: TGCGCCAGCAGCTTGGGGCAGGACGAGCAGTACTTC

d_call: NA
clone_size: once
v_call: TRBV4-2
j_call: TRBJ2-4
cdr3_aa: CASSQDLPGENIQYF
cdr3_nt: TGTGCCAGCAGCCAAGATCTGCCAGGGGAAAACATTCAGTACTTC

d_call: TRBD1
clone_size: NA
v_call: TRBV6-5
j_call: TRBJ1-2
cdr3_aa: CASHRGGGYTF
cdr3_nt: TGTGCCAGCCACAGGGGTGGTGGCTACACCTTC

d_call: TRBD1
clone_size: NA
v_call: TRBV27
j_call: TRBJ1-5
cdr3_aa: CASSFQGAGQPQHF
cdr3_nt: TGTGCCAGCAGTTTTCAGGGGGCGGGGCAGCCCCAGCATTTT

d_call: NA
clone_size: NA
v_call: TRBV7-9
j_call: TRBJ1-1
cdr3_aa: CASSPLGEDRSTEAFF
cdr3_nt: TGTGCCAGCAGCCCCTTGGGGGAGGATCGGAGCACTGAAGCTTTCTTT

d_call: NA
clone_size: NA
v_call: TRBV12-3/TRBV12-4
j_call: TRBJ1-6
cdr3_aa: CASSPPGESPLHF
cdr3_nt: TGTGCCAGCAGTCCGCCAGGGGAATCACCCCTCCACTTT

d_call: NA
clone_size: NA
v_call: TRBV6-5
j_call: TRBJ2-5
cdr3_aa: CASRPWGEETQYF
cdr3_nt: TGTGCCAGCAGACCGTGGGGGGAAGAGACCCAGTACTTC

d_call: NA
clone_size: many
v_call: TRBV3-1/TRBV3-2
j_call: TRBJ2-5
cdr3_aa: CASSQRLVRETQYF
cdr3_nt: TGTGCCAGCAGCCAGAGACTAGTTCGAGAGACCCAGTACTTC

d_call: TRBD1
clone_size: NA
v_call: TRBV6-5
j_call: TRBJ2-1
cdr3_aa: CASSSGTGVHEQFF
cdr3_nt: TGTGCCAGCAGTTCCGGGACAGGGGTACATGAGCAGTTCTTC

d_call: TRBD1
clone_size: NA
v_call: TRBV4-2
j_call: TRBJ1-1
cdr3_aa: CASSHPGQGAEAFF
cdr3_nt: TGTGCCAGCAGCCATCCGGGACAGGGGGCTGAAGCTTTCTTT

d_call: NA
clone_size: NA
v_call: TRBV4-1
j_call: TRBJ2-2
cdr3_aa: CASSQGTVQTGELFF
cdr3_nt: TGCGCCAGCAGCCAAGGGACAGTCCAAACCGGGGAGCTGTTTTTT

d_call: NA
clone_size: NA
v_call: TRBV2
j_call: TRBJ2-3
cdr3_aa: CASSELHRFVADTQYF
cdr3_nt: TGTGCCAGCAGTGAATTGCACAGGTTCGTCGCAGATACGCAGTATTTT

d_call: TRBD1
clone_size: few
v_call: TRBV7-8
j_call: TRBJ1-5
cdr3_aa: CASSLGTGTIFSNQPQHF
cdr3_nt: TGTGCCAGCAGCCTAGGGACAGGGACCATTTTTAGCAATCAGCCCCAGCATTTT

d_call: NA
clone_size: once
v_call: TRBV7-5
j_call: TRBJ1-2
cdr3_aa: CVRSLGFSGFLNYGYTF
cdr3_nt: TGTGTCAGAAGCTTAGGGTTTTCGGGATTTTTGAACTATGGCTACACCTTC

d_call: NA
clone_size: NA
v_call: TRBV2
j_call: TRBJ2-5
cdr3_aa: CASSEWAAQETQYF
cdr3_nt: TGTGCCAGCAGTGAATGGGCAGCACAAGAGACCCAGTACTTC

d_call: NA
clone_size: NA
v_call: TRBV29-1
j_call: TRBJ2-7
cdr3_aa: CSVSSFSYEQYF
cdr3_nt: TGCAGCGTTAGTAGTTTCTCCTACGAGCAGTACTTC

d_call: TRBD1
clone_size: NA
v_call: TRBV5-8
j_call: TRBJ2-3
cdr3_aa: CASSLEGARTDTQYF
cdr3_nt: TGTGCCAGCAGCTTGGAGGGGGCCCGCACAGATACGCAGTATTTT

d_call: NA
clone_size: NA
v_call: TRBV6-5
j_call: TRBJ1-3
cdr3_aa: CASRSSGNTIYF
cdr3_nt: TGTGCCAGCAGAAGCTCAGGAAACACCATATATTTT

d_call: NA
clone_size: NA
v_call: TRBV3-1/TRBV3-2
j_call: TRBJ2-3
cdr3_aa: CASSQEGSGLGDTQYF
cdr3_nt: TGTGCCAGCAGCCAAGAGGGGAGCGGGTTAGGAGATACGCAGTATTTT

d_call: TRBD2
clone_size: NA
v_call: TRBV27
j_call: TRBJ2-1
cdr3_aa: CASRISGGGMDEQFF
cdr3_nt: TGTGCCAGCAGGATTAGCGGGGGAGGGATGGATGAGCAGTTCTTC

d_call: NA
clone_size: NA
v_call: TRBV5-3
j_call: TRBJ1-5
cdr3_aa: CARSLVGLGSSNQPQHF
cdr3_nt: TGTGCCAGAAGCTTAGTCGGCCTGGGGAGTAGCAATCAGCCCCAGCATTTT

d_call: NA
clone_size: NA
v_call: TRBV5-1
j_call: TRBJ2-6
cdr3_aa: CASSPQGNGANVLTF
cdr3_nt: TGCGCCAGCAGCCCCCAGGGAAACGGGGCCAACGTCCTGACTTTC

d_call: NA
clone_size: NA
v_call: TRBV2
j_call: TRBJ2-1
cdr3_aa: CASSEIRGPYNEQFF
cdr3_nt: TGTGCCAGCAGTGAAATCAGGGGACCCTACAATGAGCAGTTCTTC

d_call: TRBD1
clone_size: few
v_call: TRBV7-9
j_call: TRBJ2-7
cdr3_aa: CASSDTGGRNHEQYF
cdr3_nt: TGTGCCAGCAGCGATACAGGGGGCCGGAATCACGAGCAGTACTTC

d_call: NA
clone_size: NA
v_call: TRBV4-1
j_call: TRBJ2-3
cdr3_aa: CASSRENRALTDTQYF
cdr3_nt: TGCGCCAGCAGCCGAGAGAACAGGGCTCTCACAGATACGCAGTATTTT

d_call: TRBD1
clone_size: NA
v_call: TRBV30
j_call: TRBJ1-6
cdr3_aa: CACTPGTANSPLHF
cdr3_nt: TGTGCCTGTACACCCGGGACAGCCAATTCACCCCTCCACTTT

d_call: TRBD1
clone_size: NA
v_call: TRBV18
j_call: TRBJ2-7
cdr3_aa: CASSPDRGGYEQYF
cdr3_nt: TGTGCCAGCTCACCAGACAGGGGAGGCTACGAGCAGTACTTC

d_call: TRBD1
clone_size: NA
v_call: TRBV3-1/TRBV3-2
j_call: TRBJ1-2
cdr3_aa: CASSHQGAGGYTF
cdr3_nt: TGTGCCAGCAGCCACCAGGGGGCGGGAGGCTACACCTTC

d_call: TRBD1
clone_size: NA
v_call: TRBV7-6
j_call: TRBJ2-5
cdr3_aa: CASSSTGQVEETQYF
cdr3_nt: TGTGCCAGCAGCTCAACGGGACAGGTCGAGGAGACCCAGTACTTC

d_call: NA
clone_size: NA
v_call: TRBV5-5
j_call: TRBJ2-7
cdr3_aa: CASSLVAASSYEQYF
cdr3_nt: TGTGCCAGCAGCTTGGTGGCAGCGTCCTCCTACGAGCAGTACTTC

d_call: TRBD2
clone_size: few
v_call: TRBV4-1
j_call: TRBJ2-3
cdr3_aa: CASSTFGGRAGGGTDTQYF
cdr3_nt: TGCGCCAGCAGCACCTTTGGTGGGCGTGCTGGGGGGGGCACAGATACGCAGTATTTT

d_call: NA
clone_size: NA
v_call: TRBV19
j_call: TRBJ1-5
cdr3_aa: CASSSQGEQPQHF
cdr3_nt: TGTGCCAGTAGTTCGCAGGGCGAACAGCCCCAGCATTTT